Listed below are T cell receptor beta chains from one sample, sequenced in a study of CD8 T cells in Susac syndrome. Each CDR3 protein gets one entry after TCRdb re-called the immunoSEQ multiplex PCR reads with MiXCR. The table has under 350,000 distinct CDR3 sequences, just over 90% seen once. The sample consisted of CD4+ T cells from PBMCs. The receptors here all came from a human donor with multiple sclerosis. The CDR3 runs from the conserved cysteine through the conserved F or W. Each record gives: D gene, J gene, V gene, clone size, CDR3 DNA, CDR3 protein. The D gene is left open where the match is weak. Rows may omit the clone size; those that give it use once, few, many or a size class.

.,TRBJ1-1,TRBV20-1,.,TGCAGTGCGTCTGGGGGTTCGGGTCAAGCTTTCTTT,CSASGGSGQAFF
.,TRBJ2-2,TRBV5-1,.,TGCGCCAGCAGCTTGGACCTGAACACCGGGGAGCTGTTTTTT,CASSLDLNTGELFF
.,TRBJ2-1,TRBV5-1,.,TGCGCCAGCAGCTCGGACGGGCCCCGGAGAAATGAGCAGTTCTTC,CASSSDGPRRNEQFF
TRBD1,TRBJ2-2,TRBV20-1,.,TGCAGTGCTAGAGGTCCGGGACAGGGAAACACCGGGGAGCTGTTTTTT,CSARGPGQGNTGELFF
TRBD1,TRBJ2-1,TRBV20-1,once,TGCAGTGCCCCGCCGGGCGACAGGGGGAACAATGAGCAGTTCTTC,CSAPPGDRGNNEQFF
.,TRBJ2-6,TRBV2,once,TGTGCCAGCAGCGCCCGTGGGGGGGCGGGGGCCAACGTCCTGACTTTC,CASSARGGAGANVLTF
TRBD2,TRBJ2-1,TRBV25-1,once,TGTGCCAGCAGTGTGTCTAGCGGGAGTGTCAATGAGCAGTTCTTC,CASSVSSGSVNEQFF
.,TRBJ1-2,TRBV6-6,.,TGTGCCAGCAGTTACTCGAAAGGCTATGGCTACACCTTC,CASSYSKGYGYTF
.,TRBJ2-3,TRBV12-3/TRBV12-4,.,TGTGCCAGCAGTCGGGACGGCACCACAGATACGCAGTATTTT,CASSRDGTTDTQYF
TRBD1,TRBJ1-6,TRBV6-6,.,TGTGCCAGCAGCCGGGACAGGGGTTCGTCACCCCTCCACTTT,CASSRDRGSSPLHF
TRBD2,TRBJ2-7,TRBV7-9,.,TGTGCCAGCAGCGCCACTAGCGCCTCCTACGAGCAGTACTTC,CASSATSASYEQYF
.,TRBJ2-1,TRBV18,.,TGTGCCAGCTCACCAGGCCCGAATAGTGGTGAGCAGTTCTTC,CASSPGPNSGEQFF
TRBD1,TRBJ1-5,TRBV18,.,TGTGCCAGCTCACCGGACAGGAGCAATCAGCCCCAGCATTTT,CASSPDRSNQPQHF
.,TRBJ2-1,TRBV9,.,TGTGCCAGCAGCGTAACCATTAGCGGATACAATGAGCAGTTCTTC,CASSVTISGYNEQFF
.,TRBJ2-3,TRBV7-2,.,TGTGCCAGCAGCCTAGCGACTGTGGGCGCAGATACGCAGTATTTT,CASSLATVGADTQYF
.,TRBJ2-1,TRBV4-3,.,TGCGCCAGCAGCCAACACCCCCTTGGGACCCGAAGTTACGATGAGCAGTTCTTC,CASSQHPLGTRSYDEQFF
.,TRBJ1-4,TRBV5-1,once,TGCGCCAGCAGCGTGAGTCGGGGTCATGAAAAACTGTTTTTT,CASSVSRGHEKLFF
TRBD1,TRBJ1-2,TRBV12-3/TRBV12-4,.,TGTGCCAGCAGAGGGGGACAGGGTCGAGGCTACACCTTC,CASRGGQGRGYTF
.,TRBJ2-7,TRBV15,once,TGTGCCACCAGCAGAGATCCGGGACCTGACTACGAGCAGTACTTC,CATSRDPGPDYEQYF
TRBD1,TRBJ1-2,TRBV20-1,.,TGCAGTGCCACGGGACAGAACTATGGCTACACCTTC,CSATGQNYGYTF
.,TRBJ2-2,TRBV7-9,.,TGTGCCAGCAGCCTAATATCGAACACCGGGGAGCTGTTTTTT,CASSLISNTGELFF
.,TRBJ2-2,TRBV18,few,TGTGCCAGCTCAGACGCCGGGGAGCTGTTTTTT,CASSDAGELFF
.,TRBJ1-3,TRBV13,.,TGTGCCAGCAGTCATCGAATGGGGGGATACAGGACTGGAAACACCATATATTTT,CASSHRMGGYRTGNTIYF
.,TRBJ1-1,TRBV29-1,.,TGCAGCGTTGGAAAAAACACTGAAGCTTTCTTT,CSVGKNTEAFF
TRBD1,TRBJ2-1,TRBV30,.,TGTGCCTGGAGTCCCCCAGGGGGTCAGAATGAGCAGTTCTTC,CAWSPPGGQNEQFF
TRBD1,TRBJ1-1,TRBV3-1,.,TGTGCCAGCAGCCAAGCCGGACAGGGGAGGGGACTAAACACTGAAGCTTTCTTT,CASSQAGQGRGLNTEAFF
TRBD2,TRBJ2-3,TRBV7-3,.,TGTGCCAGCAGCTCCTCAGCGGGGCTAACAGATACGCAGTATTTT,CASSSSAGLTDTQYF
.,TRBJ1-5,TRBV7-9,.,TGTGCCAGCAGCTTAGGGACCCATCAGCCCCAGCATTTT,CASSLGTHQPQHF
TRBD1,TRBJ2-3,TRBV6-2/TRBV6-3,few,TGTGCCAGCGGGGACAGGCGAGTCGTGCCAGATACGCAGTATTTT,CASGDRRVVPDTQYF
TRBD1,TRBJ1-6,TRBV18,.,TGTGCCAGCTCACTCGACAGGGAAAACTCCCCCCTCCACTTT,CASSLDRENSPLHF
.,TRBJ2-1,TRBV14,.,TGTGCCAGCAGCCAAGATCTGCCCACAAATGAGCAGTTCTTC,CASSQDLPTNEQFF
TRBD2,TRBJ2-1,TRBV20-1,.,TGCAGTGCTAGAGGGGGACTAGCGGGAGTCTGGTCCTACAATGAGCAGTTCTTC,CSARGGLAGVWSYNEQFF